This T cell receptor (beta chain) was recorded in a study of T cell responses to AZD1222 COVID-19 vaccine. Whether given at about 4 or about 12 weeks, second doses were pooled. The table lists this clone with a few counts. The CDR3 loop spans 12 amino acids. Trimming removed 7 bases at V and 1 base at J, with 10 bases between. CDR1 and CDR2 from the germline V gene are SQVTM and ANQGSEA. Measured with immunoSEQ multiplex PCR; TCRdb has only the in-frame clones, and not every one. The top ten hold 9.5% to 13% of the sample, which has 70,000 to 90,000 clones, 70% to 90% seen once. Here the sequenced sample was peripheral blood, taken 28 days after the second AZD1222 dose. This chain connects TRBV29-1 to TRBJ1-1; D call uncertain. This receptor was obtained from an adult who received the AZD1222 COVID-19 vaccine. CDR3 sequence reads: CSGGSPNTEAFF. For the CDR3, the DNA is TGCAGCGGTGGAAGCCCGAACACTGAAGCTTTCTTT.